A single sample gave rise to the 5 T cell receptor beta chains below, sequenced in a study of glioma-infiltrating T cells. TCR alpha and beta CDR3 regions were amplified from RNA using iRepertoire nested multiplex PCR. TCRdb re-analysed the multiplex PCR reads in MiXCR, keeping a single row per CDR3 protein. The sample contains roughly 100,000 distinct CDR3 sequences, around 30% of which appear only once. Material for sequencing was glioma tissue, nonneoplastic brain tissue, or PBMCs (not recorded which). These receptors were taken from a human donor with low-grade glioma or glioblastoma, undergoing nonglioma brain surgery, or in good health (not recorded which).

About this clonotype itself: Possible read error: a much larger clone is one base away. This sequence joins TRBV7-6 and TRBJ1-6; no firm D call. The germline gives CDR1 SGHVS, CDR2 FNYEAQ. This CDR3 has 14 amino acids. The germline V and J ends were trimmed by 5 bases and 5 bases, with 10 bases remaining between them. As DNA, the CDR3 is TGTGCCAGCAGCCTAGACTGTAATAATTCACCCCTCCACTTT. Amino acids: CASSLDCNNSPLHF.

The chain combines TRBV18 with TRBJ2-3; D may match TRBD1 or TRBD2 (6 bases each). CDR1 is KGHSH, CDR2 LQKENI, per germline. This CDR3 contains 14 residues. V shed 2 bases and J shed 6 bases, with 12 bases lying between them. The DNA of the CDR3 is TGTGCCAGCTCACCAGGGGGGCAATCCGATACGCAGTATTTT. Translation: CASSPGGQSDTQYF.

About this clonotype: Its ends do not fully match the called genes, so a read error is possible. V is TRBV12-3 or TRBV12-4 and J is TRBJ1-1; D remains ambiguous. The CDR3 length is 10 residues. CDR3 region: CTSGDTEAFF. The DNA of the CDR3 is TGTACCAGCGGAGACACTGAAGCGTTCTTT.

With regard to this clonotype: With a much larger clone just one base away, this may be a read error. The chain carries TRBV6-8 and TRBJ1-5, with 7 bases fitting TRBD1. The CDR3 is made up of 17 amino acids. CDR1 and CDR2 (germline): MNHGY, SAAAGT. The ends lost 10 bases at V and 4 bases at J; junction bases unmatched: 19. CDR3 sequence reads: CANRSLPRDSPNQPQHF. Here the CDR3 DNA reads TGTGCCAACAGAAGTCTGCCCCGGGACAGTCCAAATCAGCCCCAGCATTTT.

The rearrangement uses TRBV10-3 and TRBJ2-3; D call uncertain. CDR3 length: 15 amino acids. The V gene's germline CDR1 is ENHRY and CDR2 SYGVKD. Trimming took off 2 bases at V and 9 bases at J, with 18 bases between the two ends. The DNA for the CDR3 is TGTGCCATCAGTGAGACAGACCACTTGGTACGCACGCAGTATTTT. It codes for CAISETDHLVRTQYF.